These T cell receptor beta chains were read from a single sample in a study of blood T cell repertoires in COVID-19. The repertoire was sequenced with immunoSEQ multiplex PCR; TCRdb's copy has only in-frame clones and lacks some. This sample has around 90,000 clones, with 81% found just once. The sample was peripheral blood. These receptors came from a human donor in a cohort sampled during active COVID-19. CDR3s include the opening cysteine and the closing phenylalanine or tryptophan.

cdr3_aa v_call cdr3_length j_call
CASSLGLAGGLAQIRQYF TRBV4-2 18 TRBJ2-3
CASSPRLNEENEQFF TRBV5-1 15 TRBJ2-1
CASSQAGANYGYTF TRBV4-2 14 TRBJ1-2
CSGAGGTNEKLFF TRBV29-1 13 TRBJ1-4
CASSYSGGGNNEQFF TRBV6-5 15 TRBJ2-1
CASSVRGAGANVLTF TRBV5-4 15 TRBJ2-6
CAWSVRAGGVRTGELFF TRBV30 17 TRBJ2-2
CASRGTANTGELFF TRBV6-5 14 TRBJ2-2
CASSLESSGTGELFF TRBV5-5 15 TRBJ2-2
CASSNRIPSGGYTDTQYF TRBV4-1 18 TRBJ2-3
CASSPQGRGSYNEQFF TRBV18 16 TRBJ2-1
CASSPRAYGEQYF TRBV18 13 TRBJ2-7
CASSITRVNSPLHF TRBV19 14 TRBJ1-6
CASSNGPTGVQPAQYF TRBV4-3 16 TRBJ2-4
CASSLHSGTGDNQPQHF TRBV6-2/TRBV6-3 17 TRBJ1-5